This T cell receptor beta chain was retrieved from a study of blood T cell repertoires in COVID-19. Study-wide context: Donors in the United States, Italy and Spain gave samples during acute or convalescent COVID-19. T cells, B-cell-depleted T cells, or PBMCs supplied cDNA or gDNA.

In the authors' workflow: Nucleated cell counts were estimated from reference gene primer amplification. Profiling relied on immunoSEQ multiplex PCR, and the TCRdb table lists in-frame clones only, not all of them. V, J and clone size reflect that table, while D and trimming were determined from the DNA. The table records some 70,000 clones, 70% to 90% of them present only once. Germline V lookup: CDR1 LGHNA, CDR2 YNFKEQ. This CDR3 is 16 amino acids long. V lost 9 bases to trimming and J lost 4 bases; unmatched junction nucleotides: 14. The chain joins TRBV4-2 to TRBJ2-2, with 7 bases identical to TRBD2. Source material: peripheral blood. This receptor was obtained from a woman in her 70s with acute or convalescent COVID-19. In DNA form, the CDR3 reads TGTGCCAGTGGTCGGCGGAGCGGGGCCCCCACCGGGGAGCTGTTTTTT. This encodes CASGRRSGAPTGELFF.